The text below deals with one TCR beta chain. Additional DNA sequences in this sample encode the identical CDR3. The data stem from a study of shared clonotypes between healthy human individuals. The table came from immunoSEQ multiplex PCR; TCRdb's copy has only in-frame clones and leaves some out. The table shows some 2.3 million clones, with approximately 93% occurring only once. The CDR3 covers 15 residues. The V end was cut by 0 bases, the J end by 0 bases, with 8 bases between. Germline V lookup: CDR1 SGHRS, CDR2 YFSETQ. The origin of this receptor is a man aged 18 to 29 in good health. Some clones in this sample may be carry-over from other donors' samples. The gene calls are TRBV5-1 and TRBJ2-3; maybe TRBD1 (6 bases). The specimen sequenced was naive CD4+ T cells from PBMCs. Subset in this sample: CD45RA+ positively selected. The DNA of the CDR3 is TGCGCCAGCAGCTTGGGAGGGGGAAGCACAGATACGCAGTATTTT. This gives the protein CASSLGGGSTDTQYF.